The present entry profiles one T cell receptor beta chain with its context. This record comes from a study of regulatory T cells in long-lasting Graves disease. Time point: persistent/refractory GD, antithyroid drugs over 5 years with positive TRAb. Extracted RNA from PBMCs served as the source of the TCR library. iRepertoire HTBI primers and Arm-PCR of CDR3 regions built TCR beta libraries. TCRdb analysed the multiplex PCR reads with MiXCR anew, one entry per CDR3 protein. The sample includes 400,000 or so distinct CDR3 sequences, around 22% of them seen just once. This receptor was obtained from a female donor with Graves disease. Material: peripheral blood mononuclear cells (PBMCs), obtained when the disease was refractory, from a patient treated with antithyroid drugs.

This CDR3 reads CARSAGGQSREQFF. The CDR3 region has the DNA TGTGCCAGGTCCGCCGGCGGTCAAAGCAGGGAGCAGTTCTTC. V is TRBV2 and J is TRBJ2-1, with unresolved D. This CDR3 is built from 14 residues. The V gene lost 9 bases and the J gene lost 10 bases, with 22 bases spanning the gap. Looked up from germline, CDR1 is SNHLY and CDR2 is FYNNEI.